These T cell receptor beta chains were read from a single sample in a study of cytomegalovirus exposure and HLA in healthy donors. Sequencing was performed with immunoSEQ multiplex PCR; in TCRdb, only in-frame clones are kept and a portion is missing. Among 150,000 to 200,000 clones listed, around 78% were seen once. The sequenced material came from PBMCs. Receptor source: a man aged 30 to 45 in good health and CMV-seronegative. Both conserved end residues are part of each CDR3. The D gene is left open where the match is weak. Not all rows give a size; the values are once, few, many and, for expanded clones, a class.

d_call	v_call	clone_size	j_call	cdr3_nt	cdr3_aa
TRBD2	TRBV19	few	TRBJ2-7	TGTGCCAGTAGTACTAGCGGGAGCTCCTACGAGCAGTACTTC	CASSTSGSSYEQYF
TRBD2	TRBV28	-	TRBJ2-7	TGTGCCAGCAGTTTATTACTAGCGCCAGCCTACGAGCAGTACTTC	CASSLLLAPAYEQYF
TRBD2	TRBV18	-	TRBJ2-1	TGTGCCAGCTCACAAGGACTAGCGGGAGCCTACAATGAGCAGTTCTTC	CASSQGLAGAYNEQFF
TRBD1	TRBV6-5	-	TRBJ2-7	TGTGCCAGCCCGACAGGGGACGAGCAGTACTTC	CASPTGDEQYF
-	TRBV7-6	-	TRBJ2-5	TGTGCCAGCAGCTTAGGGGCAGGGAACGGAGAGACCCAGTACTTC	CASSLGAGNGETQYF
TRBD2	TRBV5-1	-	TRBJ2-1	TGCGCCAGCAGCTTGGGCGGGAGGGGCGATGAGCAGTTCTTC	CASSLGGRGDEQFF
-	TRBV13	few	TRBJ2-3	TGTGCCAGCAATACTTGGGGGGTAGATACGCAGTATTTT	CASNTWGVDTQYF
TRBD2	TRBV2	-	TRBJ2-2	TGTGCCAGCAGTGTCGGAGCGGGAACCGGGGAGCTGTTTTTT	CASSVGAGTGELFF
TRBD2	TRBV6-6	few	TRBJ2-2	TGTGCCAGCATCGACAGAGCGGGAGCTGCCGGGGAGCTGTTTTTT	CASIDRAGAAGELFF
-	TRBV6-6	many	TRBJ1-5	TGTGCCAGCAGTTACTCGGAGCAGGGCACCCAGCATTTT	CASSYSEQGTQHF
-	TRBV7-9	-	TRBJ1-4	TGTGCCAGCAGCTTCGTAACTAATGAAAAACTGTTTTTT	CASSFVTNEKLFF
-	TRBV11-2	-	TRBJ1-5	TGTGCCAGCAGCTTAGGGCCCCTGACGGGACAGCCCCAGCATTTT	CASSLGPLTGQPQHF
TRBD2	TRBV11-2	-	TRBJ2-7	TGTGCCAGCAGCTTAGTTAGCGGGACCTACGAGCAGTACTTC	CASSLVSGTYEQYF
-	TRBV19	-	TRBJ2-7	TGTGCCAGTAGTATATTGGCGGGCTACGAGCAGTACTTC	CASSILAGYEQYF
-	TRBV7-7	-	TRBJ2-7	TGTGCCAGCAGCTTAGCGGAGAGCTACGAGCAGTACTTC	CASSLAESYEQYF
TRBD2	TRBV5-6	-	TRBJ2-1	TGTGCCAGCAGCCCTGTGGAGCGGGGCTACAATGAGCAGTTCTTC	CASSPVERGYNEQFF
TRBD2	TRBV27	-	TRBJ2-5	TGTGCCAGCAGTTTATTAGCGGGACTGCAAGAGACCCAGTACTTC	CASSLLAGLQETQYF
TRBD2	TRBV6-1	-	TRBJ2-7	TGTGCCAGCAGGAGGACTAGCGGGAGTGGTTACGAGCAGTACTTC	CASRRTSGSGYEQYF
TRBD1	TRBV27	once	TRBJ1-5	TGTGCCAGCAGTTCACCCCAACAGGGGGGGAGCAATCAGCCCCAGCATTTT	CASSSPQQGGSNQPQHF
TRBD1	TRBV15	-	TRBJ2-7	TGTGCCACCAGCCTATACGGGGGGACAGGGTTCTACGAGCAGTACTTC	CATSLYGGTGFYEQYF
-	TRBV9	-	TRBJ2-3	TGTGCCAGCAGCCCCCAGGGTTATTCCTACACAGATACGCAGTATTTT	CASSPQGYSYTDTQYF
-	TRBV25-1	-	TRBJ2-3	TGTGCCAGCAGTTTCCAACCTCGGTACTATAGCACAGATACGCAGTATTTT	CASSFQPRYYSTDTQYF
TRBD2	TRBV4-1	-	TRBJ2-7	TGCGCCAGCCAGTCCGGACTAGGTTCCGCCTACGAGCAGTACTTC	CASQSGLGSAYEQYF
TRBD1	TRBV29-1	few	TRBJ1-6	TGCAGCGTTGCCTCGGGACAGGGTGATTCACCCCTCCACTTT	CSVASGQGDSPLHF
TRBD1	TRBV5-1	-	TRBJ1-6	TGCGCCAGCAGCGCAGGACAGGGGGGATATTCTTCCCTCCACTTT	CASSAGQGGYSSLHF
TRBD1	TRBV19	few	TRBJ1-1	TGTGCCAGTAGTATTGGTTCAGGGGGGAACACTGAAGCTTTCTTT	CASSIGSGGNTEAFF
TRBD2	TRBV4-1	-	TRBJ2-5	TGCGCCAGCAGCCAGTTTGTCGGGGGGGACCCAGAGACCCAGTACTTC	CASSQFVGGDPETQYF
-	TRBV6-1	-	TRBJ1-1	TGTGCCAGCAGTGAAGGGACAGCTAAAGCGTTGGCTTTCTTT	CASSEGTAKALAFF
TRBD2	TRBV10-3	-	TRBJ2-7	TGTGCCATCAGCGTACTAGCGGGAGGCGGGGACGAGCAGTACTTC	CAISVLAGGGDEQYF
TRBD1	TRBV27	-	TRBJ1-4	TGTGCCAGCAGAGGGCCTAGGACAGGGAGTGAAAAACTGTTTTTT	CASRGPRTGSEKLFF
-	TRBV5-1	few	TRBJ1-1	TGCGCCAGCAGCTTGGGATCCAGGCAGAACACTGAAGCTTTCTTT	CASSLGSRQNTEAFF
TRBD2	TRBV30	-	TRBJ2-2	TGTGCCTGGAGTGTACTTTCGGGGGGGCCCGGGGAGCTGTTTTTT	CAWSVLSGGPGELFF
TRBD1	TRBV5-1	few	TRBJ2-1	TGCGCCAGCAGCTTGGGACAGGGTTGGGAGCAGTTCTTC	CASSLGQGWEQFF
-	TRBV4-1	-	TRBJ1-3	TGCGCCAGCAGCCTCGACATAAGCTCTGGAAACACCATATATTTT	CASSLDISSGNTIYF